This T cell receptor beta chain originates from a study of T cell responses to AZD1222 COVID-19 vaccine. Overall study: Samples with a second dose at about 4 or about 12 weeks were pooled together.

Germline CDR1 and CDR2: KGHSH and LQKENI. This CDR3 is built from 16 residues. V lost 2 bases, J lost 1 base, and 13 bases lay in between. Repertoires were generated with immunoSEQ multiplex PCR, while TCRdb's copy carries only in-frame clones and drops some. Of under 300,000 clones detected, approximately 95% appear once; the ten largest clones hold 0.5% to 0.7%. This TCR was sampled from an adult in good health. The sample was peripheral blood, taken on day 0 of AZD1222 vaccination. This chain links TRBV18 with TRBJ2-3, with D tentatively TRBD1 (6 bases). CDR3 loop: CASSPGRGRGTDTQYF. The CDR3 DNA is TGTGCCAGCTCACCAGGCAGGGGCAGGGGCACAGATACGCAGTATTTT.